This T cell receptor (beta chain) originates from a study of T-cell memory formation after mild COVID-19. The sample holds one count of this clonotype. The authors produced TCR alpha and TCR beta cDNA libraries with sample barcodes and UMIs by 5'RACE using constant-segment primers. Each CDR3 protein gets one entry after TCRdb re-called the 5' RACE reads with MiXCR. The data show about 270,000 distinct CDR3 sequences, 15% seen once. CDR1 is SGHKS and CDR2 is YYEKEE in the germline V gene (reference sequence). The V gene end was trimmed by 0 bases and the J gene end by 4 bases; junction bases not matched to a gene: 12. This CDR3 region has 19 residues.

This TCR was sampled from an adult woman who had mild COVID-19 (a few samples of this study predate the infection). Cell type and time point are not known. The material sequenced was PBMCs or a T cell subset sorted from them (not recorded which). V and J are TRBV5-5 and TRBJ2-1, with 11 bases that match TRBD2. The CDR3 nucleotides read TGTGCCAGCAGCTTGGAACTAGCGGGAGCGCCCGGCCGTTACAATGAGCAGTTCTTC. Encoded protein: CASSLELAGAPGRYNEQFF. Full variable domain (missing parts from reference TRBV5-5 and TRBJ2-1): DAGVTQSPTHLIKTRGQQVTLRCSPISGHKSVSWYQQVLGQGPQFIFQYYEKEERGRGNFPDRFSARQFPNYSSELNVNALLLGDSALYLCASSLELAGAPGRYNEQFFGPGTRLTVL.